This T cell receptor (beta chain) was recorded in a study of T cell repertoires and HLA-DP antigens. Repertoires were generated with immunoSEQ multiplex PCR, while TCRdb's copy carries only in-frame clones and drops some. The sample holds over 100,000 clones, about 92% seen once. The V gene's germline CDR1 is KGHSH and CDR2 LQKENI. This CDR3 is 14 amino acids long. V was pared by 5 bases and J by 0 bases, with 7 bases between. Comment on this clone: What it binds is unknown.

What was sequenced was CD4+ T cells from PBMCs. The gene calls are TRBV18 and TRBJ2-2, with D unresolved. The receptor was derived from a woman under 30 in good health and CMV-seronegative. CDR3 protein: CASSSLANTGELFF. CDR3 DNA sequence: TGTGCCAGCTCAAGTCTAGCGAACACCGGGGAGCTGTTTTTT.